The 8 T cell receptor beta chains given below trace back to one sample, sequenced in a study of T cells expressing NK-cell markers. Reprocessing the 5' RACE reads, TCRdb reports a single entry for every CDR3 protein and omits DNA. This sample's clone table lists about 390,000 distinct CDR3 sequences. Sequencing used blood T cells: a sorted CD56 or NKG2C T cell subset, CD4+ or CD8+ T cells, or bulk PBMC T cells (not recorded which). The receptors were gathered from a woman aged 45-59 years in good health.

The chain uses TRBV20-1 and TRBJ2-1. Germline V gene sequence: CDR1 DFQATT, CDR2 SNEGSKA (reference sequence). This CDR3 region has 12 residues. This chain's CDR3 is CSASVIVAEQFF.

This chain connects TRBV6-5 to TRBJ1-3. Looked up from germline, CDR1 is MNHEY and CDR2 is SVGAGI. The CDR3 covers 15 residues. CDR3 amino acids: CASRTTPDSGNTIYF.

The gene calls are TRBV7-2 and TRBJ2-2. The CDR3 covers 14 residues. Germline assignment: CDR1 SGHTA and CDR2 FQGNSA. This CDR3 is CASSPIRGTGELFF.

The chain couples TRBV30 to TRBJ2-1; TCRdb lists TRBD1, though no DNA is available to test this call. The length of the CDR3 is 13 residues. The germline gives CDR1 GTSNPN, CDR2 SVGIG (reference sequence). This CDR3 is CASRDRRRGEQFF. Full variable domain (remainder filled in from reference TRBV30 and TRBJ2-1): SQTIHQWPATLVQPVGSPLSLECTVEGTSNPNLYWYRQAAGRGLQLLFYSVGIGQISSEVPQNLSASRPQDRQFILSSKKLLLSDSGFYLCASRDRRRGEQFFGPGTRLTVL.

This chain uses TRBV11-2 with TRBJ2-7; TCRdb proposes TRBD2, but this gene call is untestable without DNA. Germline V gives CDR1 SGHAT, CDR2 FQNNGV. This CDR3 contains 15 residues. CDR3 in amino acids: CASSLDGTLLYEQYF. Full variable domain (rest looked up from reference TRBV11-2 and TRBJ2-7): EAGVAQSPRYKIIEKRQSVAFWCNPISGHATLYWYQQILGQGPKLLIQFQNNGVVDDSQLPKDRFSAERLKGVDSTLKIQPAKLEDSAVYLCASSLDGTLLYEQYFGPGTRLTVT.

The rearrangement links TRBV9 to TRBJ1-2; TCRdb proposes TRBD1, but this gene call is untestable without DNA. The CDR3 consists of 13 residues. CDR1 is SGDLS and CDR2 is YYNGEE in the germline V gene. This CDR3 is CASSATGEYGYTF. Full variable domain (outside the CDR3, taken from reference TRBV9 and TRBJ1-2): DSGVTQTPKHLITATGQRVTLRCSPRSGDLSVYWYQQSLDQGLQFLIQYYNGEERAKGNILERFSAQQFPDLHSELNLSSLELGDSALYFCASSATGEYGYTFGSGTRLTVV.

The chain carries TRBV29-1 and TRBJ2-1; TCRdb proposes TRBD1, but this gene call is untestable without DNA. Germline assignment: CDR1 SQVTM and CDR2 ANQGSEA. This CDR3 contains 15 residues. This chain's CDR3 is CSVEDPWTGPNEQFF.

The CDR3 sequence: CASSEVSGPYSGNTIYF. The gene calls are TRBV6-1 and TRBJ1-3. CDR1 and CDR2 from the germline V gene are MNHNS and SASEGT. This CDR3 spans 17 amino acids.